The present entry profiles one TCR beta chain with its context. Its antigen is not known. The sample comes from a study of radiotherapy plus CTLA-4 blockade in lung cancer. Study-wide background: With 31% of patients having disease control, objective responses were seen in about 18%. Points from the study as a whole: In blood, early T cell clone dynamics reportedly predicted response best, together with interferon-beta. Researchers report tumor-derived TCR clones expanding in blood after radiotherapy plus ipilimumab.

The study treated chemo-refractory metastatic non-small-cell lung cancer patients with focal radiation plus ipilimumab CTLA-4 blockade. Only in-frame clones appear in the TCRdb table, and some are missing; sequencing was by immunoSEQ multiplex PCR. The sample holds roughly 54,000 clones, around four fifths seen once. Germline loops: CDR1 SGHRS, CDR2 YFSETQ. With 0 bases removed from V and 2 bases from J, the gap between germline ends came to 12 bases. The CDR3 spans 16 residues. This clonotype was obtained from a human donor with non-small cell lung cancer whose response to radiotherapy plus ipilimumab could not be evaluated. The material was peripheral blood, obtained from a patient treated with radiotherapy plus ipilimumab. The chain recombines TRBV5-1 with TRBJ2-4; weak D call: TRBD2 (6 bases). CDR3 loop: CASSLGLLATKNIQYF. The CDR3 DNA reads as TGCGCCAGCAGCTTGGGGCTACTAGCTACCAAAAACATTCAGTACTTC.